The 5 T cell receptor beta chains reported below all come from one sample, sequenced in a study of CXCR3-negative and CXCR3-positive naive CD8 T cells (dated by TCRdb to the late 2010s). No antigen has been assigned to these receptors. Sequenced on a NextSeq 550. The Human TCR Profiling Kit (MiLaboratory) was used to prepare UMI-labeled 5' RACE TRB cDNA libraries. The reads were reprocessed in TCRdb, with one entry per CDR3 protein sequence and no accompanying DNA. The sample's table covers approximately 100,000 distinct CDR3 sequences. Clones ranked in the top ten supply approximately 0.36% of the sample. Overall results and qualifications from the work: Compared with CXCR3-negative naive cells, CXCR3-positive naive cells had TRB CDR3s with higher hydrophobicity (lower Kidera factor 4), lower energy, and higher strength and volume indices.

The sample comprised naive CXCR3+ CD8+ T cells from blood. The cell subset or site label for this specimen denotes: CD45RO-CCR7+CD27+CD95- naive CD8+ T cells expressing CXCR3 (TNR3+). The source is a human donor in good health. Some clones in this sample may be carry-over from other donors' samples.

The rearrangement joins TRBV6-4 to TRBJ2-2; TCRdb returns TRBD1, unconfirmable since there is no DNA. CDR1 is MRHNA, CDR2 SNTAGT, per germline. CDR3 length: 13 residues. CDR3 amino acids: CASSPENTGELFF.

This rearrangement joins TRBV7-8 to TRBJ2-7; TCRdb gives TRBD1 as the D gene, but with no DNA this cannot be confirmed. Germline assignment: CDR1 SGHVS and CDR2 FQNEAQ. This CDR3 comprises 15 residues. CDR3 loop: CASSLATGQIYEQYF.

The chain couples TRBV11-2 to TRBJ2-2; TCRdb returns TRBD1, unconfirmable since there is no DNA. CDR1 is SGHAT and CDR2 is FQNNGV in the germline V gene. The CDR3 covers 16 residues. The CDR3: CASSLDPGRNTGELFF.

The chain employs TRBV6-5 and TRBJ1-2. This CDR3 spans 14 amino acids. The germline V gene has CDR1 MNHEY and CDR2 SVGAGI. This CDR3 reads CASSYSLKNGGYTF.

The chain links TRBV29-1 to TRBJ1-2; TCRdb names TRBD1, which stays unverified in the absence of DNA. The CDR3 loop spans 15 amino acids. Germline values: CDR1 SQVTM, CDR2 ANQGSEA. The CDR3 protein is CSVDQPGQTNYGYTF.